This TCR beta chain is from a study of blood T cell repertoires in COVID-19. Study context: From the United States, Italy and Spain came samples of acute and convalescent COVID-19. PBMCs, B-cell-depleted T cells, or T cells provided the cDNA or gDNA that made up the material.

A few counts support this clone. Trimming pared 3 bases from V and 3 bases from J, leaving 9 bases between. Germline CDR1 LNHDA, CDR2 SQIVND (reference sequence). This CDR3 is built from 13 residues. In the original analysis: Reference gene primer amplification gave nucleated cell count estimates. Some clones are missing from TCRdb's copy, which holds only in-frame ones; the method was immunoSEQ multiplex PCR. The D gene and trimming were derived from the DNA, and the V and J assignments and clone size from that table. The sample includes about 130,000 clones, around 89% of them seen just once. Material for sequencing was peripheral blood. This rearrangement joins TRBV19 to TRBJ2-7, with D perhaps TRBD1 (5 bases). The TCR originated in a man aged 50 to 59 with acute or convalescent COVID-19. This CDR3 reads CASSIQGFYEQYF. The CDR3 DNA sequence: TGTGCCAGTAGTATTCAGGGCTTCTACGAGCAGTACTTC.